These T cell receptor beta chains were read from a single sample in a study of cytomegalovirus exposure and HLA in healthy donors. Generated by immunoSEQ multiplex PCR, the TCRdb table keeps only in-frame clones and is missing some. Of some 140,000 clones in the sample, 80% were seen once. The sequenced material came from PBMCs. The source of these receptors is a man aged 25 to 40 in good health. CDR3s include the opening cysteine and the closing phenylalanine or tryptophan. The order of the fields is clone size, D gene, J gene, V gene, CDR3 protein, CDR3 DNA. The D gene is left open where the match is weak. Clone size is shown for a subset of rows, as once, few, many or a class of expanded clone.

.,TRBD2,TRBJ2-3,TRBV5-6,CASSWNTGTRRTDTQYF,TGTGCCAGCAGCTGGAACACCGGGACTAGACGCACAGATACGCAGTATTTT
.,TRBD1,TRBJ1-2,TRBV9,CASSATGSLSYGYTF,TGTGCCAGCAGCGCGACAGGGTCCCTAAGCTATGGCTACACCTTC
.,TRBD1,TRBJ2-1,TRBV5-4,CASSLQGNYNEQLF,TGTGCCAGCAGCTTACAGGGGAACTACAATGAGCAGCTCTTC
few,TRBD1,TRBJ2-3,TRBV7-9,CASSHSTGVDTQYF,TGTGCCAGCAGCCATTCAACAGGGGTGGATACGCAGTATTTT
.,.,TRBJ1-5,TRBV5-5,CASSLGALGQGQPQHF,TGTGCCAGCAGCTTGGGTGCCTTGGGGCAAGGTCAGCCCCAGCATTTT
.,TRBD2,TRBJ2-3,TRBV11-3,CASSLGLTLAGGSTDTQYF,TGTGCCAGCAGCTTGGGTCTAACTTTAGCGGGAGGTTCCACAGATACGCAGTATTTT
once,.,TRBJ2-7,TRBV11-3,CASSSLATLSYEQYF,TGTGCCAGCAGCTCGTTAGCTACACTCTCCTACGAGCAGTACTTC
once,TRBD1,TRBJ1-5,TRBV25-1,CASSSETGSVQPQHF,TGTGCCAGCAGCTCGGAGACAGGGTCTGTCCAGCCCCAGCATTTT
once,TRBD1,TRBJ2-7,TRBV18,CASSPGQYEQYF,TGTGCCAGCTCACCGGGACAGTACGAGCAGTACTTC
.,TRBD2,TRBJ2-1,TRBV5-1,CASSSRWGTNRPDEQFF,TGCGCCAGCAGCTCCCGGTGGGGGACTAACAGACCCGATGAGCAGTTCTTC
.,TRBD1,TRBJ1-5,TRBV5-8,CASSLGTGHSNQPQHF,TGTGCCAGCAGCCTAGGGACAGGTCATAGCAATCAGCCCCAGCATTTT
.,.,TRBJ2-5,TRBV18,CASSPRTGRETQYF,TGTGCCAGCTCACCACGAACAGGGCGGGAGACCCAGTACTTC
.,.,TRBJ1-1,TRBV21-1,CASSLRTGAMNTEAFF,TGTGCCAGCAGCTTACGGACAGGGGCGATGAACACTGAAGCTTTCTTT
.,TRBD2,TRBJ2-2,TRBV7-3,CASSPAGAGGSQWGELFF,TGTGCCAGCAGCCCGGCAGGAGCGGGAGGATCACAATGGGGGGAGCTGTTTTTT